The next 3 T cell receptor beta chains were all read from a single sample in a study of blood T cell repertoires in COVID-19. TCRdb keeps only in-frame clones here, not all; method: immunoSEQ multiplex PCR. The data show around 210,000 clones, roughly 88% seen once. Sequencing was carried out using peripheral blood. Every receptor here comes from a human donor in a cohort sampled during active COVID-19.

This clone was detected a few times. The CDR3 DNA is TGTGCCAGCAGTGGGAAGGGGTTAGAAGAGACCCAGTACTTC. Residues: CASSGKGLEETQYF. The chain couples TRBV6-6 to TRBJ2-5; the D gene is possibly TRBD1 (5 bases). Germline loops: CDR1 MNHNY, CDR2 SVGAGI (reference sequence). The V and J ends lost 5 bases and 3 bases respectively, with 13 bases between them. This CDR3 has 14 amino acids.

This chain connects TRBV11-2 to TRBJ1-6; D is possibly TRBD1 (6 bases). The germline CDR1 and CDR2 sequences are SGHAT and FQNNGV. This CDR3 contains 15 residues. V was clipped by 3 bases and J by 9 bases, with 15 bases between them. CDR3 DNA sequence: TGTGCCAGCAGCTTCTTACAGGGAAGAAGTTCACCCCTCCACTTT. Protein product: CASSFLQGRSSPLHF.

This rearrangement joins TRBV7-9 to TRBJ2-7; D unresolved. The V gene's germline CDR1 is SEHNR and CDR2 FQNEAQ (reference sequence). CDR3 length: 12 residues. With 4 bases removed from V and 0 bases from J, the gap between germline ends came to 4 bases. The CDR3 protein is CASSSSSYEQYF. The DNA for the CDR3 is TGTGCCAGCAGCTCGAGCTCCTACGAGCAGTACTTC.